Below are 5 T cell receptor beta chains sequenced from a single sample in a study of regulatory T cells in long-lasting Graves disease. For TCR beta, libraries came from iRepertoire HTBI primers and Arm-PCR of CDR3 regions. Via MiXCR, TCRdb re-called the multiplex PCR reads, giving one row per CDR3 protein. The sample carries about 430,000 distinct CDR3 sequences, 21% recorded once. The time point is: persistent/refractory GD, antithyroid drugs over 5 years with positive TRAb. RNA isolated from PBMCs was used to make the TCR library. This material consisted of peripheral blood mononuclear cells (PBMCs), taken when the disease was refractory, from a patient treated with antithyroid drugs. These receptors came from a female donor with Graves disease.

This clonotype has ten or more counts. J is TRBJ2-2 and V is TRBV16; D tentatively fits TRBD1 or TRBD2 (5 bases each). This CDR3 is built from 16 residues. The V end lost 2 bases, the J end lost 4 bases, and 14 bases lay between the germline ends. Germline CDR1 is KGHSY and CDR2 is FQNENV. CDR3 in amino acids: CASSQTPGHITGELFF. In DNA, the CDR3 is TGTGCCAGCAGCCAAACTCCGGGGCATATCACCGGGGAGCTGTTTTTT.

The rearrangement links TRBV7-2 to TRBJ2-5; TRBD1 aligns across 8 bases. The ends lost 2 bases at V and 6 bases at J; junction bases unmatched: 11. This CDR3 is 16 amino acids long. Germline loops: CDR1 SGHTA, CDR2 FQGNSA. The CDR3 is CASSLLETGVWKTQYF. DNA for the CDR3: TGTGCCAGCAGCTTATTGGAGACAGGGGTTTGGAAGACCCAGTACTTC.

This clonotype has ten or more counts. The chain couples TRBV28 to TRBJ1-2, with D possibly TRBD1 on 6 matching bases. Germline values: CDR1 MDHEN, CDR2 SYDVKM. The V gene lost 5 bases and the J gene lost 4 bases, with 17 bases spanning the gap. The CDR3 extends over 15 amino acids. The CDR3 DNA sequence: TGTGCCAGCAGTACCCCGGGGGGCCCCATCTATGGCTACACCTTC. Translating it yields CASSTPGGPIYGYTF.

This clonotype turned up a few times. J is TRBJ1-4 and V is TRBV20-1; D gene uncertain. The CDR3 consists of 15 residues. CDR1 and CDR2 (germline): DFQATT, SNEGSKA (reference sequence). V dropped 0 bases and J dropped 8 bases, with 16 bases sitting between them. The CDR3, as DNA: TGCAGTGCTAGAGATCGTACCCACACGTGGGAAAAACTGTTTTTT. This gives the protein CSARDRTHTWEKLFF.

There are a few counts of this clonotype. The chain uses TRBV3-1 and TRBJ1-1; 7 bases fit TRBD1. The CDR3 sequence is 15 residues long. The germline gives CDR1 LGHDT, CDR2 YNNKEL (reference sequence). The V and J ends lost 6 bases and 3 bases, in that order; junction bases with no gene match: 10. The chain's CDR3 is CASRKFDRVDTEAFF. CDR3 in DNA: TGTGCCAGCAGGAAATTCGACAGGGTCGACACTGAAGCTTTCTTT.